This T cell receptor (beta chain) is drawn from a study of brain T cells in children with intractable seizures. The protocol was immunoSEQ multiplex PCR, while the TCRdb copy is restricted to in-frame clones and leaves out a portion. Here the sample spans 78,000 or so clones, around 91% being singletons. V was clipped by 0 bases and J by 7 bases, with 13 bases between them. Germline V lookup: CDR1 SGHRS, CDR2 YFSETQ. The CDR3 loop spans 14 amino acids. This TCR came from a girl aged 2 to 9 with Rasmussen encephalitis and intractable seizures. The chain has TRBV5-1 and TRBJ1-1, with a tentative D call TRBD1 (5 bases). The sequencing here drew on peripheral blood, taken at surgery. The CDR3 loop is CASSLALGRIEAFF. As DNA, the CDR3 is TGCGCCAGCAGCTTGGCCCTGGGACGGATTGAAGCTTTCTTT. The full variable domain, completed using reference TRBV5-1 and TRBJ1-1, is KAGVTQTPRYLIKTRGQQVTLSCSPISGHRSVSWYQQTPGQGLQFLFEYFSETQRNKGNFPGRFSGRQFSNSRSEMNVSTLELGDSALYLCASSLALGRIEAFFGQGTRLTVV.